This TCR beta chain was profiled in a study of T cells after yellow fever vaccination. Study-wide points: Sorted repertoires could include abundant contaminating clonotypes from bulk cells.

5'RACE template switching produced TCR cDNA carrying a universal primer site and UMIs. Each CDR3 protein gets one entry after TCRdb re-called the 5' RACE reads with MiXCR. Counted here are some 220,000 distinct CDR3 sequences, less than 3.5% occurring once; the ten biggest clones make up approximately 3%. This clonotype showed up just a few times. The antigen is unknown. Germline V gives CDR1 LGHDT, CDR2 YNNKEL (reference sequence). V was pared by 1 base and J by 1 base, with 19 bases between. There are 18 residues in the CDR3. The chain is built from TRBV3-1 and TRBJ1-1; D not certain. The TCR comes from a man between 18 and 29 years old who received the YFV17D yellow fever vaccine. The sample in question was CD4+ T cells sorted from PBMCs, obtained 10 days after the yellow fever booster vaccination. CDR3 amino acids: CASSQVFKVTGPNTEAFF. The CDR3 DNA reads as TGTGCCAGCAGCCAAGTTTTTAAGGTGACCGGACCGAACACTGAAGCTTTCTTT. Complete variable domain (other parts from reference TRBV3-1 and TRBJ1-1): DTAVSQTPKYLVTQMGNDKSIKCEQNLGHDTMYWYKQDSKKFLKIMFSYNNKELIINETVPNRFSPKSPDKAHLNLHINSLELGDSAVYFCASSQVFKVTGPNTEAFFGQGTRLTVV.